Here is one T cell receptor (beta chain) with its context. Only a few counts were recorded for this clonotype. Its antigen is unknown. The input lacks base qualities; no much larger clone sits a single base away. There are 12 amino acids in the CDR3, from cysteine to phenylalanine inclusive. The CDR3 DNA has 36 bases and is translated from base 1. Trimming removed 5 bases from V and 5 bases from J, leaving 10 bases between the germline ends. TCRdb lists the instrument as Illumina HiSeq 1500. The public reads were reprocessed in TCRdb via fastp at Q25 and MiXCR, keeping in-frame beta chains. For every CDR3 protein sequence, its rows merge into one entry that carries the most common genes and DNA. The sample table contains 600,000 to 700,000 distinct CDR3 sequences; only one count was recorded for about 30% of them. Clones ranked in the top ten supply roughly 20% of the sample. What the treatment or condition label conveys for this sample: in vitro stimulation with specific CMV peptide epitopes to enrich CMV-specific T cells.

The sample belongs to a study of T cell repertoires in cytomegalovirus infection (dated by TCRdb to 2018 to 2020). Looking at the study overall: Peptide stimulations targeted recently identified HLA-C-restricted CMV epitopes, whose presentation resists viral immunomodulation, together with well-studied HLA-B-restricted epitopes. Because public TCR beta signatures pointed to carriage of CMV infection together with the matching HLA type, the HLA type of each donor mattered for the analysis. Results the study describes overall, beyond this receptor: Carriers of CMV infection plus the relevant HLA type were discriminated by the cumulative frequency of public TCR beta family members in the study cohort and in an independent roughly 370-donor cohort. The ex vivo response was dominated by HLA-C-restricted CMV-specific TCR beta clonotypes, and the single most frequent clonotype in two of eight donors was supplied by these HLA-C-restricted clonotypes.

The source is a human donor in good health (CMV status not recorded). Some clones in this sample may be carry-over from other donors' samples. The sequencing here drew on cultured PBMCs, taken from culture after CMV antigen stimulation. The rearranged chain carries TRBV12-3 or TRBV12-4 and TRBJ2-7; a weak D assignment points to TRBD2 (6 bases agree). At the DNA level, the sequence is TGTGCCAGCAGTGGGAGGCTCGACGAGCAGTACTTC. The resulting protein is CASSGRLDEQYF.